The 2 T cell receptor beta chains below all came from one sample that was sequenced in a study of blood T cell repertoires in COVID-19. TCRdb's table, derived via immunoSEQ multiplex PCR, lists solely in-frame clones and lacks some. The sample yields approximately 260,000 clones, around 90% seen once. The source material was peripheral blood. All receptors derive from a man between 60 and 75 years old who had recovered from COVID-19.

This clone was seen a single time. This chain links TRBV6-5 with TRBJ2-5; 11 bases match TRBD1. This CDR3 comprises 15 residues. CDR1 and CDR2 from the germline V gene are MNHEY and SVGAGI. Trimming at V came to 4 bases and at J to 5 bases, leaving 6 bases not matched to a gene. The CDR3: CASSLGQGVGETQYF. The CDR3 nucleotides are TGTGCCAGCAGTTTGGGACAGGGGGTAGGGGAGACCCAGTACTTC.

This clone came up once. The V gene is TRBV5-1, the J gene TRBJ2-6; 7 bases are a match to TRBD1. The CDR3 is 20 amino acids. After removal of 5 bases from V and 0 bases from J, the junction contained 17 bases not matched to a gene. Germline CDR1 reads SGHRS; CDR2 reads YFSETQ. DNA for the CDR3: TGCGCCAGCAGTCAAACACCTACCGGGACAGCCTTCTCTGGGGCCAACGTCCTGACTTTC. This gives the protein CASSQTPTGTAFSGANVLTF.